These T cell receptor beta chains were read from a single sample in a study of identical twins. TCRdb recomputed calls from the 5' RACE reads with MiXCR, one row per CDR3 protein. This table holds about 1.7 million distinct CDR3 sequences, roughly 35% found once. The material sequenced was cord blood. The origin of the receptors is a newborn girl in good health. The CDR3 runs from the conserved cysteine through the conserved F or W. Part of the rows lack a size; the others show once, few, many or a class for expanded clones.

J gene | V gene | CDR3 length | clone size | CDR3 protein
TRBJ2-7 | TRBV10-3 | 17 | . | CAISASSGRRRYDEQYF
TRBJ2-3 | TRBV5-1 | 17 | many | CASNRLAGKAGTDTQYF
TRBJ1-6 | TRBV27 | 13 | . | CASSSIRTSPLHF
TRBJ1-6 | TRBV6-6 | 15 | few | CASSYSGSYNSPLHF
TRBJ2-3 | TRBV10-3 | 16 | . | CAISGGSGRTTDTQYF
TRBJ1-5 | TRBV12-3/TRBV12-4 | 14 | . | CASSPTLRYQPQHF
TRBJ1-6 | TRBV20-1 | 15 | . | CSAIRQSSYNSPLHF
TRBJ1-2 | TRBV5-6 | 13 | . | CASSLAGESGYTF
TRBJ2-6 | TRBV12-3/TRBV12-4 | 15 | . | CASSLGPPGANVLTF
TRBJ1-4 | TRBV28 | 15 | . | CATSVRQGTNEKLFF
TRBJ2-1 | TRBV25-1 | 18 | . | CASSESSGSPSSYNEQFF
TRBJ2-6 | TRBV20-1 | 15 | . | CSASDRAGGANVLTF
. | TRBV7-6 | 16 | . | CASSLARDRVSHEQYF
TRBJ2-3 | TRBV29-1 | 15 | . | CSVRTQRLSTDTQYF
TRBJ2-3 | TRBV29-1 | 13 | . | CSVGRLLTDTQYF
. | TRBV20-1 | 15 | . | CSARDGRGSYNEQYF
TRBJ2-1 | TRBV20-1 | 15 | . | CSARDVAVSYNEQFF
TRBJ1-6 | TRBV6-5 | 14 | . | CASRRHRVYSPLHF
TRBJ1-2 | TRBV2 | 14 | . | CASWGEFLSYGYTF
TRBJ2-3 | TRBV28 | 13 | . | CASSLQGLDTQYF
TRBJ2-1 | TRBV5-1 | 16 | . | CASSLAAGGAYNEQFF
TRBJ1-2 | TRBV6-6 | 14 | . | CASSLGTGDRGYTF
. | TRBV20-1 | 13 | . | CSARGGGGETQYF
TRBJ2-7 | TRBV20-1 | 14 | few | CSAPPPLDSYEQYF
TRBJ2-4 | TRBV14 | 16 | few | CASSRGGSIAKNIQYF
TRBJ1-4 | TRBV12-3/TRBV12-4 | 13 | . | CASSPAEGEKLFF
TRBJ1-1 | TRBV4-2 | 17 | few | CASSQDSAGLGGTEAFF
TRBJ1-4 | TRBV12-3/TRBV12-4 | 18 | few | CASSSAYYPGASSEKLFF
TRBJ2-1 | TRBV28 | 16 | . | CASSLRGMSGIGEQFF
TRBJ1-2 | TRBV10-3 | 14 | few | CAISPQQGAEGYTF
TRBJ2-7 | TRBV5-1 | 15 | . | CASSLVGTGSNEQYF
TRBJ2-3 | TRBV20-1 | 14 | few | CSAREALYSDTQYF
TRBJ2-1 | TRBV6-2/TRBV6-3 | 16 | . | CASSSGLAPTYNEQFF
TRBJ2-7 | TRBV6-1 | 14 | . | CASSEAGDTYEQYF
TRBJ2-2 | TRBV28 | 17 | . | CASSLGWGVPNTGELFF
TRBJ2-3 | TRBV30 | 13 | . | CASDPHGGDTQYF
TRBJ2-7 | TRBV10-3 | 13 | . | CAISESLVYEQYF
TRBJ2-1 | TRBV28 | 22 | . | CASSFNRGTRRRSGRFVNEQFF
TRBJ1-1 | TRBV10-3 | 14 | . | CAIKEQAMNTEAFF
. | TRBV21-1 | 20 | . | CASSKEAGGTSRLLQETQFF
TRBJ2-7 | TRBV20-1 | 13 | few | CSATLDNSYEQYF
TRBJ1-1 | TRBV5-1 | 13 | . | CASSPLEHAEAFF
TRBJ1-2 | TRBV5-1 | 14 | . | CASRPGQLLYGYTF
TRBJ2-3 | TRBV10-3 | 15 | once | CAISEIERGDDTQYF
TRBJ2-7 | TRBV15 | 14 | . | CATSGDRGSYEQYF
TRBJ2-7 | TRBV4-1 | 16 | many | CASSQEGSGSSYEQYF
TRBJ2-3 | TRBV20-1 | 19 | . | CSASFLSAGGVFTTDTQYF